These 15 T cell receptor beta chains were sequenced from one sample in a study of cytomegalovirus exposure and HLA in healthy donors. In the PCR, 60 Vbeta and 13 Jbeta primers were used. The data were produced by immunoSEQ multiplex PCR, yet TCRdb's version contains in-frame clones alone and is incomplete. This table has roughly 100,000 clones, roughly 80% appearing once. The sequenced sample consisted of PBMCs. These receptors originate from a man aged 60-69 years in good health and CMV-seronegative.

The J gene is TRBJ1-1, the V gene TRBV10-3, with TRBD1 as a possible D gene (6 bases). Germline V gene sequence: CDR1 ENHRY, CDR2 SYGVKD. The CDR3 loop spans 12 amino acids. Trimming took off 6 bases at V and 5 bases at J, with 10 bases between the two ends. The CDR3 region has the DNA TGTGCCATCAGCGATAGGGGGACTGAAGCTTTCTTT. This sequence encodes CAISDRGTEAFF.

J is TRBJ2-7 and V is TRBV13, with 7 bases lining up with TRBD1. Losses at the gene ends were 1 base for V and 3 bases for J; bases not matched to a gene: 3. CDR1 and CDR2 from the germline V gene are PRHDT and FYEKMQ (reference sequence). The CDR3 has 14 residues. The CDR3 reads CASSLAGDSYEQYF. The CDR3 nucleotides are TGTGCCAGCAGCTTAGCCGGGGACAGCTACGAGCAGTACTTC.

CDR3 residues: CRDRGLRKEKLFF. The CDR3 region has the DNA TGCAGGGACAGGGGGCTCAGAAAGGAAAAACTGTTTTTT. V usage is TRBV29-1 and J usage is TRBJ1-4; 11 nucleotides agree with TRBD1. The CDR3 runs to 13 residues. CDR1 is SQVTM and CDR2 is ANQGSEA in the germline V gene.

This clone was detected only a few times. V gene TRBV5-1 combines with J gene TRBJ2-5; possible D gene TRBD1, 6 bases. Germline CDR1 and CDR2: SGHRS and YFSETQ. The CDR3 length is 15 residues. V dropped 0 bases and J dropped 1 base, with 10 bases sitting between them. CDR3 residues: CASSLERTAQETQYF. The CDR3 bases are TGCGCCAGCAGCTTGGAAAGGACAGCCCAAGAGACCCAGTACTTC. Variable domain in full (rest from reference TRBV5-1 and TRBJ2-5): KAGVTQTPRYLIKTRGQQVTLSCSPISGHRSVSWYQQTPGQGLQFLFEYFSETQRNKGNFPGRFSGRQFSNSRSEMNVSTLELGDSALYLCASSLERTAQETQYFGPGTRLLVL.

The V gene is TRBV19, the J gene TRBJ2-1, with 10 bases that match TRBD2. Germline assignment: CDR1 LNHDA and CDR2 SQIVND (reference sequence). The CDR3 has 15 residues. V was pared by 5 bases and J by 3 bases, with 4 bases of the junction left unmatched. The CDR3 nucleotides are TGTGCCAGTAGTTTTACTAGCGGGAACTACAATGAGCAGTTCTTC. It codes for CASSFTSGNYNEQFF.

The CDR3 protein is CASPPLEQYF. The CDR3 nucleotides are TGTGCCAGCCCCCCTCTCGAGCAGTACTTC. J is TRBJ2-7 and V is TRBV27, with D unclear. The CDR3 is 10 residues long. Germline CDR1 reads MNHEY; CDR2 reads SMNVEV (reference sequence). V lost 8 bases to trimming and J lost 6 bases, with 8 bases between them.

Concerning this clone itself: The junction and the germline gene differ at one end; a read error may be behind it. The rearrangement uses TRBV4-1 and TRBJ1-2; tentatively, D is TRBD1 (6 bases). The CDR3 spans 16 residues. Germline V gene data show CDR1 as MGHRA and CDR2 as YSYEKL. The DNA of the CDR3 is TGCGCCAGCAGGCAAGCCCAGGGGCTGGCGAACTATGGCTACACCTTC. Translated: CASRQAQGLANYGYTF.

This clone turned up a few times. The V gene is TRBV7-9, the J gene TRBJ1-4, with D perhaps TRBD1 (5 bases). CDR1 and CDR2 (germline): SEHNR, FQNEAQ (reference sequence). Trimming removed 4 bases from V and 3 bases from J, with 9 bases in between. The CDR3 consists of 14 residues. CDR3 protein: CASSSGGANEKLFF. CDR3 sequence (DNA): TGTGCCAGCAGCTCCGGGGGGGCTAATGAAAAACTGTTTTTT. Variable domain in full (rest from reference TRBV7-9 and TRBJ1-4): DTGVSQNPRHKITKRGQNVTFRCDPISEHNRLYWYRQTLGQGPEFLTYFQNEAQLEKSRLLSDRFSAERPKGSFSTLEIQRTEQGDSAMYLCASSSGGANEKLFFGSGTQLSVL.

The chain links TRBV12-5 to TRBJ1-1; D perhaps matches TRBD1 (5 bases). The CDR3 extends over 14 amino acids. The germline V gene encodes CDR1 LGHNT and CDR2 FRNRAP. Trimming pared 3 bases from V and 1 base from J, leaving 9 bases between. Here the CDR3 reads CASGFGGRNTEAFF. The CDR3 DNA sequence: TGTGCTAGTGGTTTCGGGGGTAGGAACACTGAAGCTTTCTTT.

The V gene is TRBV5-1, the J gene TRBJ1-2, with D possibly matching TRBD1 (5 bases). The germline V gene encodes CDR1 SGHRS and CDR2 YFSETQ. V was trimmed by 0 bases and J by 3 bases, leaving 12 bases between them. The CDR3 is 15 residues long. CDR3 bases: TGCGCCAGCAGCTTGGCCGTGGGAGGGGACTATGGCTACACCTTC. Its protein is CASSLAVGGDYGYTF.

The genes are TRBV7-9 and TRBJ1-2, with D perhaps matching TRBD1 (5 bases). The CDR3 length is 15 residues. V shed 5 bases and J shed 6 bases, with 19 bases lying between them. Germline values: CDR1 SEHNR, CDR2 FQNEAQ (reference sequence). This CDR3 reads CASSPRGQTEDGYTF. The CDR3 DNA follows: TGTGCCAGCAGCCCCCGTGGCCAGACAGAGGATGGCTACACCTTC.

The chain recombines TRBV6-1 with TRBJ1-6; 9 bases fit TRBD1. The V gene end was trimmed by 4 bases and the J gene end by 9 bases; junction bases not matched to a gene: 7. Germline CDR1 and CDR2: MNHNS and SASEGT. CDR3 length equals 15 residues. The CDR3 DNA sequence: TGTGCCAGCAGTGGGAGGACAGGGGATAGTTCACCCCTCCACTTT. Translated, it gives CASSGRTGDSSPLHF.

This rearrangement joins TRBV7-2 to TRBJ2-6; 7 bases match TRBD1. The CDR3 contains 18 residues. V was pared by 3 bases and J by 4 bases, with 12 bases of the junction left unmatched. The germline CDR1 and CDR2 sequences are SGHTA and FQGNSA. The CDR3 reads CASSFLGTASLGANVLTF. CDR3 nucleotides: TGTGCCAGCAGCTTTCTGGGGACAGCTAGTCTGGGGGCCAACGTCCTGACTTTC.

The chain carries TRBV7-2 and TRBJ1-2; 9 bases agree with TRBD1. This CDR3 spans 17 amino acids. V lost 6 bases to trimming and J lost 5 bases; unmatched junction nucleotides: 16. The germline gives CDR1 SGHTA, CDR2 FQGNSA. This CDR3 reads CASRSVRDRVLRYGYTF. DNA of the CDR3: TGTGCCAGCAGATCCGTCCGGGACAGGGTCCTTCGGTATGGCTACACCTTC.

The chain couples TRBV30 to TRBJ1-5; tentatively, D is TRBD1 (5 bases). This CDR3 comprises 14 residues. V lost 3 bases and J lost 2, with 11 bases in between. Germline CDR1 is GTSNPN and CDR2 is SVGIG (reference sequence). The CDR3 coding sequence is TGTGCCTGGAGGGGAAGGGGTCGCAATCAGCCCCAGCATTTT. This translates into CAWRGRGRNQPQHF.